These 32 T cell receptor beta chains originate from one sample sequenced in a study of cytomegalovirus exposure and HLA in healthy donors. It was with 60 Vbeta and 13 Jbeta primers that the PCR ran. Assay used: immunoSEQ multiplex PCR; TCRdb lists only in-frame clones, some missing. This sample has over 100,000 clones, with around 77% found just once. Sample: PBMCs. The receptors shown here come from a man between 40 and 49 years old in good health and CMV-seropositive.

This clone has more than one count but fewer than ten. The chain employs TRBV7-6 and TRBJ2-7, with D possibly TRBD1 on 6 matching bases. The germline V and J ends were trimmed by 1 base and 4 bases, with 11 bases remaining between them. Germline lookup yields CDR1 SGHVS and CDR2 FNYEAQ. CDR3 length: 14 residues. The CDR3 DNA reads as TGTGCCAGCAGCTTAGAGACAGGACTTTACGAGCAGTACTTC. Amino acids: CASSLETGLYEQYF.

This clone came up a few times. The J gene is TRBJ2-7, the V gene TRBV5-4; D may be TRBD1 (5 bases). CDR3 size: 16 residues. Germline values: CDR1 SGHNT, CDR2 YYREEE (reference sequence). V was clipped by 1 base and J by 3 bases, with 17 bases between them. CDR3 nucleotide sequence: TGTGCCAGCAGCTTGAGTCAGGGTACGATTGACTACGAGCAGTACTTC. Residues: CASSLSQGTIDYEQYF.

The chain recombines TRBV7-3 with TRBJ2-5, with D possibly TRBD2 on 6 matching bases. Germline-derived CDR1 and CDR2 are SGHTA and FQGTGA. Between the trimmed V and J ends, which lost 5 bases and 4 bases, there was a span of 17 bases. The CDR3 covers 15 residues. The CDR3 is CASSPTYGGGETQYF. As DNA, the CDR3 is TGTGCCAGCAGCCCCACTTATGGGGGAGGAGAGACCCAGTACTTC.

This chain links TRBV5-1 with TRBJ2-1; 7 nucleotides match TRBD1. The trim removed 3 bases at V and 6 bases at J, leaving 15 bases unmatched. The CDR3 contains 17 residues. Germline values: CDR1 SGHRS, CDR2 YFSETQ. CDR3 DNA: TGCGCCAGCAGCTCCAGCCCGACAGGGACAGTCGCCAATGAGCAGTTCTTC. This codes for CASSSSPTGTVANEQFF.

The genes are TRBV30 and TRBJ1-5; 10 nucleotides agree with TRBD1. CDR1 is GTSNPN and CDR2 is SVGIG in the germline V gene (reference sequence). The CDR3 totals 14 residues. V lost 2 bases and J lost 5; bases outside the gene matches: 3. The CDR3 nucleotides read TGTGCCTGGAGTTACGGGACAGGGGATCAGCCCCAGCATTTT. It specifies CAWSYGTGDQPQHF.

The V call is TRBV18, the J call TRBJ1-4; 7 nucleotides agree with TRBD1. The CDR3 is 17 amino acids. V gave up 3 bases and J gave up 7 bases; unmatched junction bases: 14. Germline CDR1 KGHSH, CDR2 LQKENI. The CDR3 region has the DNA TGTGCCAGCTCACCGCGGCGAGGGGGCGCATCGGGTGAAAAACTGTTTTTT. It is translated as CASSPRRGGASGEKLFF.

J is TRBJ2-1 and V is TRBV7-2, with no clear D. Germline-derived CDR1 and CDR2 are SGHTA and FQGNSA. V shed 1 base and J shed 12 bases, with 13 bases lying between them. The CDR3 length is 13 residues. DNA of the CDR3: TGTGCCAGCAGCTTAGGGTTAGAGTCCGTGCAGTTCTTC. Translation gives CASSLGLESVQFF.

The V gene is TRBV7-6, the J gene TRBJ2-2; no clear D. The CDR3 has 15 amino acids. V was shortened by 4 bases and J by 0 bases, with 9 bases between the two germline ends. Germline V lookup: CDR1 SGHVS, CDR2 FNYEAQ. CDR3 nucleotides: TGTGCCAGCAGCTCGGGTAACACGAACACCGGGGAGCTGTTTTTT. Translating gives CASSSGNTNTGELFF.

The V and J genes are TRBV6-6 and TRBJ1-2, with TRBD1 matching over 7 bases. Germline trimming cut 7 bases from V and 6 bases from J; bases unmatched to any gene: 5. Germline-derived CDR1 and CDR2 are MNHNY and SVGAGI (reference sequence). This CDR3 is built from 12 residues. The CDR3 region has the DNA TGTGCCAGCATCCTGACAGGGAATGGCTACACCTTC. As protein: CASILTGNGYTF.

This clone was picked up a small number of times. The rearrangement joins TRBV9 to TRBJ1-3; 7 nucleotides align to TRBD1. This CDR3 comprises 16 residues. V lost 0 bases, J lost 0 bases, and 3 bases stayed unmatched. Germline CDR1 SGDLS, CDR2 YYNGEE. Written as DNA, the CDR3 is TGTGCCAGCAGCGTAGTGGCAGGGGGCTCTGGAAACACCATATATTTT. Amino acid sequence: CASSVVAGGSGNTIYF.

The CDR3 region has the DNA TGTGCCAGCAGCTCCCGTGGGGGGGATCAGCCCCAGCATTTT. This codes for CASSSRGGDQPQHF. The chain combines TRBV2 with TRBJ1-5; D possibly corresponds to TRBD1 (5 bases). Germline CDR1 reads SNHLY; CDR2 reads FYNNEI. The V gene lost 6 bases and the J gene lost 5 bases, with 14 bases spanning the gap. CDR3 length: 14 residues.

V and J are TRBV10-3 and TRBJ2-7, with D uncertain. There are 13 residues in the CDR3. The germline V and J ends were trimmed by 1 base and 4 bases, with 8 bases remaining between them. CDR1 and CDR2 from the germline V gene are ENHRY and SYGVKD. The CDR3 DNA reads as TGTGCCATCAGTGAGTACGGGTCTTACGAGCAGTACTTC. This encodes CAISEYGSYEQYF.

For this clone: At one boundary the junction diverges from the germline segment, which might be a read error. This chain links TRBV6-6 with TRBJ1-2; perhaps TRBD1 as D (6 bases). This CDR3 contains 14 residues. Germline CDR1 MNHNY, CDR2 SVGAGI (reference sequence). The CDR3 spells CASSSRTASYVYTF. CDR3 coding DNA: TGTGCCAGCAGTTCTAGGACAGCATCGTATGTCTACACCTTC.

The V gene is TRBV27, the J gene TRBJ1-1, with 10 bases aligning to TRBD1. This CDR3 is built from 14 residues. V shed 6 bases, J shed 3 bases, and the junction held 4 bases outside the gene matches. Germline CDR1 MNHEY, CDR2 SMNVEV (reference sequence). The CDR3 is CASSRTGGDTEAFF. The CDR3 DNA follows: TGTGCCAGCAGCCGGACAGGGGGGGACACTGAAGCTTTCTTT.

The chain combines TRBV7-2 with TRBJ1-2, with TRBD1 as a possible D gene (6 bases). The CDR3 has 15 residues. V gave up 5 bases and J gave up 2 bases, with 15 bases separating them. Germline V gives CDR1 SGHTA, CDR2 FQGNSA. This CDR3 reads CASSPRTAQNYGYTF. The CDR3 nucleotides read TGTGCCAGCAGCCCGCGGACAGCTCAAAACTATGGCTACACCTTC.

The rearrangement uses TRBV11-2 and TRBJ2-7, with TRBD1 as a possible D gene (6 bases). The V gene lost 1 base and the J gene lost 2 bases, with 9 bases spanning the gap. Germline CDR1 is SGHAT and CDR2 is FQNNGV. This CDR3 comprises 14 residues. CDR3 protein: CASSLGSGAYEQYF. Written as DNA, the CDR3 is TGTGCCAGCAGCTTAGGATCAGGGGCCTACGAGCAGTACTTC. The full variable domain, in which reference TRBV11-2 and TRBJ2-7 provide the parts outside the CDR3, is EAGVAQSPRYKIIEKRQSVAFWCNPISGHATLYWYQQILGQGPKLLIQFQNNGVVDDSQLPKDRFSAERLKGVDSTLKIQPAKLEDSAVYLCASSLGSGAYEQYFGPGTRLTVT.

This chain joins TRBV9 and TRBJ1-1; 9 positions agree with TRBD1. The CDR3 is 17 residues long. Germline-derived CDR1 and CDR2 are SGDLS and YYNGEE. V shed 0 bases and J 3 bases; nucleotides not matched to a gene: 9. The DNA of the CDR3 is TGTGCCAGCAGCGTAGGTCCCCGGGGACAGGGAGACACTGAAGCTTTCTTT. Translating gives CASSVGPRGQGDTEAFF.

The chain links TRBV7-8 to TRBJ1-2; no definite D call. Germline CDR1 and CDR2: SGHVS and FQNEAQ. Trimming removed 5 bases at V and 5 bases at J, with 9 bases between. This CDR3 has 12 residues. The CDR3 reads CASSPGTYGYTF. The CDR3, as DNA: TGTGCCAGCAGCCCGGGAACTTATGGCTACACCTTC.

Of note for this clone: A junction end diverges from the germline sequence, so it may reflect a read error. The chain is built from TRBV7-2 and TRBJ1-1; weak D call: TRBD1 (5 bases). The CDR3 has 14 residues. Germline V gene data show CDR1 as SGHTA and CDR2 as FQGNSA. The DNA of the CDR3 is TGTGCCAGCAACTTAGCGTGGGGGAGGACTGAAGCTTTCTTT. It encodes CASNLAWGRTEAFF.

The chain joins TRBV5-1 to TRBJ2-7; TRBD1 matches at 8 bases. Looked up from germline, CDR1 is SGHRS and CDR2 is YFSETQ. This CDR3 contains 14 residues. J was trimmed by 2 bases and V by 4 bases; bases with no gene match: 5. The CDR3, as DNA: TGCGCCAGCAGCCCGGGACAGGCCCCCTACGAGCAGTACTTC. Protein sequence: CASSPGQAPYEQYF.

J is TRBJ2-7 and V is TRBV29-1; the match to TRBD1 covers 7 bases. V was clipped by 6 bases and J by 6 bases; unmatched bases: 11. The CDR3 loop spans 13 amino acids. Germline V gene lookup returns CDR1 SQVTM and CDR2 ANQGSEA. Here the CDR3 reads CSVIGQAGGEQYF. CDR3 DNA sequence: TGCAGCGTGATCGGACAGGCGGGTGGCGAGCAGTACTTC.

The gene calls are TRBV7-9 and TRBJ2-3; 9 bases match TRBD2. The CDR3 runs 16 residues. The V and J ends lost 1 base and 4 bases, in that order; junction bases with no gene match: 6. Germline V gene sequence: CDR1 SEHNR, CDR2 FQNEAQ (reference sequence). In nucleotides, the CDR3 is TGTGCCAGCAGCTTAGGGGCGGGGGGGCACGCAGATACGCAGTATTTT. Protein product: CASSLGAGGHADTQYF.

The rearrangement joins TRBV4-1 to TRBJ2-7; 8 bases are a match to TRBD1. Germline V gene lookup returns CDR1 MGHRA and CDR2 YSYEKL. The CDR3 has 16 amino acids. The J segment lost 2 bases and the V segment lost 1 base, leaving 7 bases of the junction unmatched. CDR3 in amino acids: CASSQGHGTGTYEQYF. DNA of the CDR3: TGCGCCAGCAGCCAAGGCCACGGGACAGGAACCTACGAGCAGTACTTC.

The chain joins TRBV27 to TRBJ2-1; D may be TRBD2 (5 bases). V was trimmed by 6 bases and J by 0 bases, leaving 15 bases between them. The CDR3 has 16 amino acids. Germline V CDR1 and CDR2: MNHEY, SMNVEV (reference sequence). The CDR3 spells CASRLQITSSYNEQFF. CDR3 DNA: TGTGCCAGCAGATTACAGATCACTAGCTCCTACAATGAGCAGTTCTTC.

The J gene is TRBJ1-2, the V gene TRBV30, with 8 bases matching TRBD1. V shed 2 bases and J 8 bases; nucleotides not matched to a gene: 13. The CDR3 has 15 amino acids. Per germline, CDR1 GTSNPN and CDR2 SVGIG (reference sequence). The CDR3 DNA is TGTGCCTGGAGTTCCGGGTCAGGGGGCGCGGGAGGCTACACCTTC. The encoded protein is CAWSSGSGGAGGYTF.

CDR3 residues: CASSFFPGGGQDYYEQYF. In DNA, the CDR3 is TGTGCCAGCAGCTTCTTCCCAGGGGGGGGACAGGATTACTACGAGCAGTACTTC. The chain links TRBV11-3 to TRBJ2-7; maybe TRBD1 (8 bases). This CDR3 region has 18 residues. Germline lookup yields CDR1 SGHNT and CDR2 YENEEA. V dropped 3 bases and J dropped 3 bases, with 24 bases sitting between them.

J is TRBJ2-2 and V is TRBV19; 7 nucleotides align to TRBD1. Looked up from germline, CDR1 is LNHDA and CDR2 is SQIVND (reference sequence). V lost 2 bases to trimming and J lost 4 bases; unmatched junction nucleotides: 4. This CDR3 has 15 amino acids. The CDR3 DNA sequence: TGTGCCAGTAGTATACCACGACAGGGCACCGGGGAGCTGTTTTTT. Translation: CASSIPRQGTGELFF. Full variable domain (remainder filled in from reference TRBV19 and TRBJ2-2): DGGITQSPKYLFRKEGQNVTLSCEQNLNHDAMYWYRQDPGQGLRLIYYSQIVNDFQKGDIAEGYSVSREKKESFPLTVTSAQKNPTAFYLCASSIPRQGTGELFFGEGSRLTVL.

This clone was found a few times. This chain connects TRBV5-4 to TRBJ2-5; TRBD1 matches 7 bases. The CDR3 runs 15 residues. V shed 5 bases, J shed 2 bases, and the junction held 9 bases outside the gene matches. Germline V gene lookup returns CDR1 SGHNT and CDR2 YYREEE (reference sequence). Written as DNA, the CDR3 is TGTGCCAGCAGTTCTACGGGGACAGATCAAGAGACCCAGTACTTC. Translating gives CASSSTGTDQETQYF.

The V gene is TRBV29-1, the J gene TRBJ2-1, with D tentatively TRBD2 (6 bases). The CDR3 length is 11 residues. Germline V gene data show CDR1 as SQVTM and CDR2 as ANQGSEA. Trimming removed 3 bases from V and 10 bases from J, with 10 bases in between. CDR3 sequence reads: CSVDPAGEQFF. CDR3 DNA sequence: TGCAGCGTTGACCCTGCGGGGGAGCAGTTCTTC.

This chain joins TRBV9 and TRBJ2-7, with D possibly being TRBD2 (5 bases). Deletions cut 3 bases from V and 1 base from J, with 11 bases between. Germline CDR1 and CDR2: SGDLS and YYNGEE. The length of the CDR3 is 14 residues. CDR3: CASSARDLSYEQYF. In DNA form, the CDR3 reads TGTGCCAGCAGCGCCCGGGATCTTTCCTACGAGCAGTACTTC.

The CDR3 reads CASSKWDRDTGELFF. The CDR3 bases are TGTGCCAGCAGCAAATGGGACAGGGACACCGGGGAGCTGTTTTTT. The chain couples TRBV7-6 to TRBJ2-2; 9 positions match TRBD1. CDR1 and CDR2 from the germline V gene are SGHVS and FNYEAQ. J was trimmed by 3 bases and V by 5 bases; bases with no gene match: 4. This CDR3 is 15 amino acids long.

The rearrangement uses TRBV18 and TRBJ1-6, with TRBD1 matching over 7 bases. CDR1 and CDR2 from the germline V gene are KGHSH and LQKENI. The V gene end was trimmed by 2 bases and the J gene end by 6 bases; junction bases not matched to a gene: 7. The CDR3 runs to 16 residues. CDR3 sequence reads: CASSPSDRSPNSPLHF. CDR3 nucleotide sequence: TGTGCCAGCTCACCATCGGACAGGTCCCCTAATTCACCCCTCCACTTT.